This T cell receptor (beta chain) was captured by sequencing in a study of shared clonotypes between healthy human individuals (dated by TCRdb to 2020 to 2022). Regarding the study in general: The cohort comprised a couple of women and a few men aged 18 to 49 years. Each donor's leukapheresis produced roughly between about 0.9 and 9.5 billion PBMCs. For each donor, CD4 naive and CD4 memory were each given three plates, CD8 naive was given two plates, and CD8 memory was given one plate. To estimate repertoire size and how much clonotype sharing occurs between individuals, the study deeply sequenced the blood TCR repertoires of five healthy adults. To increase sequencing depth and limit assay-specific biases, different laboratories used diverse techniques to prepare libraries and sequence TCR repertoires. Findings and caveats that apply to the study as a whole: Clonotypes shared by all four sorted-subset donors showed higher generation probabilities than non-shared clonotypes. Sampling was restricted to blood, and TCR repertoires in tissues likely differ from the TCR repertoires found in blood. The genetic and exposure-history diversity represented was limited by the small number of donors. Based on pairwise subsampling, the degree of clonotype sharing among donors was expected to be affected by sequencing depth. When a few donors were compared, the shared fraction of clonotypes was about 5.4% for naive CD4, roughly 3.3% for naive CD8, more than 2% for memory CD4, and less than 0.5% for memory CD8. Incomplete sequencing was indicated by rarefaction of sorted-subset datasets, despite the large sequencing depth. Estimated clonotype richness was generally larger for naive than for memory subsets.

TCR CDR3 regions were amplified from genomic DNA by multiplex PCR using the deep immunoSEQ assay. Extracted genomic DNA from each cell subset was spread evenly across all wells of several immunoSEQ 96-well plates, with each plate serving as a replicate. Each replicate PCR for sorted subsets received roughly 200 ng genomic DNA, equal to tens of thousands of T cell genomes. The purified libraries were quantified using a Qubit 3.0 fluorometer, sized with a Bioanalyzer 2100, and then quantified again using the KAPA Library Quantification kit. Every immunoSEQ 96-well plate was sequenced on a separate single-read 150-cycle Illumina NextSeq 550 flow cell. Concerning the study's data processing: Because the immunoSEQ output included only junctional sequences and no quality scores, the filtering could not be the same as the filtering used for full-length reads. Sequences were annotated with PyIR, a Python wrapper for IgBLAST v1.9, and V/J genes and CDR3 were assigned using IMGT germline references. Any read was removed if the V/J assignment was weak (E-value above 1e-6), the CDR3 was missing, or the read contained stop codons, out-of-frame junctions, or ambiguous translated residues. A V3J clonotype was defined by an identical inferred V gene, J gene, and CDR3 amino acid sequence. To compute the percentage overlap between repertoires, the number of shared unique clonotypes was divided by the size of the smaller repertoire. Richness of each repertoire was evaluated using RTK rarefaction, the Chao1 estimator, and Recon v2.1 estimates of unobserved clonotypes. OLGA was used to compute generation probabilities for all TCRbeta clonotypes that the gDNA method yielded from a handful of donors. In TCRdb, the immuneACCESS table is reduced to in-frame sequences with V and J assigned. These tables do not hold every clone; where another copy was compared, an unresolved V gene accounts for under half, and the others remain unexplained. V, J and clone size were drawn from that table, and D and trimming were deduced from the DNA. The sample has approximately 2.5 million clones on record, roughly nine tenths of them singletons. 0.13% to 0.15% of the sample is held by the ten biggest clonotypes.

Remarks on this clone: There is no known antigen for this receptor. There are no base qualities to consult, and no much larger clone falls within one base.

The donors were healthy, HIV-negative adults who had no recently reported acute infections or vaccinations. Every donor was a Caucasian adult residing in Nashville, Tennessee, USA. CD4+ T cells were enriched by magnetic negative selection; naive cells were then positively selected on CD45RA, and the negative fraction formed the memory subset. After blood collection by leukapheresis, PBMCs were isolated using Ficoll-Histopaque density gradient centrifugation and then cryopreserved in the vapor phase of liquid nitrogen. Analytical flow cytometry was used to check the purity and quantity of each magnetically sorted T cell population. Each sorted fraction had its genomic DNA isolated and then quantified by UV absorbance on a Nanodrop 2000c. V is pruned by 4 bases and J by 4 bases, leaving 2 bases of the junction without a gene match. Taken from the germline V gene (reference sequence), the CDR1 and CDR2 loops are LNHDA and SQIVND. Inclusive of the bounding cysteine and phenylalanine, the CDR3 is 14 residues long. Only CDR3 DNA remains: 42 bases, in frame from the first base.

The sequencing input was naive CD4+ T cells sorted from blood. The sample's cell subset or site, from its label and the paper: CD45RA+ positively selected. Recombination connected TRBV19 to TRBJ2-1, with 9 bases matching TRBD1. The receptor's source is a man in his late teens or twenties in good health. The CDR3 has the sequence CASSRGTGYNEQFF. Read as DNA, the sequence is TGTGCCAGTAGTAGGGGGACAGGGTACAATGAGCAGTTCTTC.